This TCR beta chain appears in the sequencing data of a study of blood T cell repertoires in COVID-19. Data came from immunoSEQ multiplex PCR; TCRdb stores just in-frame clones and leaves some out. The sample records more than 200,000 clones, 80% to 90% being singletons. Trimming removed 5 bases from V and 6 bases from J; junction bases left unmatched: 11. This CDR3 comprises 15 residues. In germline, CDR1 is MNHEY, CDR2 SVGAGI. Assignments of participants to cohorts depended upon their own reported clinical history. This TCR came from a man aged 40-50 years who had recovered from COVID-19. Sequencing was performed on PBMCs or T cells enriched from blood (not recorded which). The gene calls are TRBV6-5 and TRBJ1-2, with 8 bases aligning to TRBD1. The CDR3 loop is CASSHPTQGAHGYTF. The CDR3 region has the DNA TGTGCCAGCAGTCACCCCACGCAGGGGGCTCATGGCTACACCTTC.